This TCR beta chain was identified during a study of cytomegalovirus exposure and HLA in healthy donors. The primer mix had 60 Vbeta and 13 Jbeta primers. Original data processing: An analysis that came later counted some 81 million unique TCR beta chains, approximately 10 million shared. TCRdb keeps only in-frame clones here, not all; method: immunoSEQ multiplex PCR. That table furnishes V, J and clone size, whereas the DNA furnished D and trimming. Counted here are roughly 140,000 clones, roughly three quarters occurring once; the ten biggest clones make up 1.5% to 2%. Germline V gene sequence: CDR1 MNHEY, CDR2 SMNVEV (reference sequence). The CDR3 contains 14 residues. Trimming removed 5 bases from V and 4 bases from J; junction bases left unmatched: 8.

The specimen was PBMCs. The chain joins TRBV27 to TRBJ2-7; TRBD1 agrees at 7 bases. This clonotype was sampled from a woman in her thirties or forties in good health and CMV-seronegative. The CDR3 sequence: CASSSRDRAYEQYF. The CDR3 bases are TGTGCCAGCAGTAGCCGGGACAGAGCTTACGAGCAGTACTTC.